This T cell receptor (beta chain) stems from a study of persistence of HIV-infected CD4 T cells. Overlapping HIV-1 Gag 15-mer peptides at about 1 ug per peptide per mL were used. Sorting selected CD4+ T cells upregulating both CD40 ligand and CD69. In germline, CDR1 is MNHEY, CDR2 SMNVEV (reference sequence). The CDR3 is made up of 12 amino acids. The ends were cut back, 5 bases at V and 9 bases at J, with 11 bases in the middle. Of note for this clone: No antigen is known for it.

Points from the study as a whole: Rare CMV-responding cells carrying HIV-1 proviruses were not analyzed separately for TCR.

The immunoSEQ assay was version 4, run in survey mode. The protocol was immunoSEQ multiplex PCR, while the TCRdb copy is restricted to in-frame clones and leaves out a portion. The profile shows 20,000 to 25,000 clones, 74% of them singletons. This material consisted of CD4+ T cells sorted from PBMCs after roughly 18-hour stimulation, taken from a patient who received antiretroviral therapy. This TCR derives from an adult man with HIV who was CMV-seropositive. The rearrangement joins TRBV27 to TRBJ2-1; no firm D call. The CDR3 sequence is CASSKRRGEQFF. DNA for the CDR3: TGTGCCAGCAGTAAGAGGCGTGGTGAGCAGTTCTTC.